The present TCR beta chain was sequenced within a study of T cells in Graves' hyperthyroidism and ophthalmopathy (dated by TCRdb to between 2018 and 2021). Study-level background: Peripheral blood samples were taken at initial diagnosis, before any treatment was given. To identify distinguishing TCR V-J signatures, a discovery cohort of around 98 patients was used, comprising under 45 with Graves' ophthalmopathy and under 60 with stable Graves' hyperthyroidism. Prospective prediction of ophthalmopathy was tested in an independent validation cohort consisting of 18 to 20 hyperthyroidism patients and 17 patients who later progressed to ophthalmopathy. The roughly 91 discovery patients were randomly divided into training and test sets at a 7:3 ratio. In addition, the study compared T-cell repertoires in thyroid tissue and in blood from 6 or 7 Graves' hyperthyroidism patients. Following sampling, methimazole starting at 30 mg daily was given to hyperthyroidism patients, and high-dose intravenous methylprednisolone was given to ophthalmopathy patients. The paper reports TCR Vbeta CDR3 sequencing of over 130 peripheral blood samples: around 45 ophthalmopathy, some 80 hyperthyroidism and around 17 progressor patients. The study at large found these results: Most expanded thyroid clonotypes (frequency above 0.001) were also detected in blood, a finding suggesting that blood repertoires may reflect thyroid immune responses. Sample size was not statistically predetermined, and blinding of investigators to group allocation was not performed. In cross-validation, a model built on a 13 V-J signature told ophthalmopathy apart from stable hyperthyroidism with approximately 90% sensitivity and approximately 81% specificity, and in testing the same model reached 80%/75%. During validation, the model predicted progression to ophthalmopathy a median of roughly 7.1 months ahead of onset, with roughly 65% sensitivity and roughly 72% specificity.

Amplification of TCR beta CDR3 regions was carried out from RNA transcripts. The TCR CDR3 was subjected to a first round of RT-PCR using the HTBI primer set and the Qiagen OneStep RT-PCR kit. Libraries were constructed in a second round of multiplex PCR, after which size selection and purification were performed. Libraries were sequenced paired-end with 100 bp reads on an Illumina HiSeq2000. The original methods were these. SOAPnuke was used to process the raw data, removing reads that contained adapters or uncalled bases, had a mean Phred below 15, or lacked an exact match to the constant primer or identifier. COPE v1.2.5 was used to merge high-quality paired reads, and clonotypes were defined as unique nucleotide sequences. MiTCR v1.1 was used to align the clonotypes against IMGT TRBV, TRBD and TRBJ reference segments. Analysis was restricted to V-J combinations with a frequency above 0.0001, which covered 98% to 99.2% of repertoires. The TCS score was defined as F50 (clonal expansion) divided by E x V (chaos), with BLOSUM62-based TCRdist calculated between CDR3 peptides within each V-J. Welch's t-statistics and random forest reduced around 550 V-J features to under 15, which were used in a naive Bayes classifier (R e1071). The public reads were quality trimmed at Q25 with fastp and then assembled into clones with MiXCR by TCRdb, keeping productive beta chains. Identical CDR3 proteins give one entry, which carries the most common genes and DNA. It is TCRdb's table, rather than the study itself, that gives the V and J calls and clone size. For this sample the table gives about 400,000 distinct CDR3 sequences, of which 13% to 15% were detected only once. Roughly a fifth of the sample lies in the top ten.

Ophthalmopathy patients had moderately to severely active disease, Clinical Activity Score of at least 3, NOSPECS grade of at least 4, and duration under 3 months. Exclusion was applied to patients with uncontrolled infections, other autoimmune diseases, pregnancy or lactation. Diagnoses were established on the basis of clinical symptoms, serum thyroxine and TRAb, thyroid ultrasound, and orbital computed tomography. PBMCs were isolated from 10 ml of fresh peripheral blood by Ficoll-Paque density gradient centrifugation. Total RNA was extracted with Trizol reagent, and quality was checked on an Agilent 2100 Bioanalyzer. The CDR3 numbers 15 residues from cysteine through phenylalanine. Left in the record is the CDR3 DNA by itself, 45 bases read in frame from the first base. After removal of 5 bases from V and 7 bases from J, the junction retains 9 bases not matched to a gene. Looking up the germline V gene yields CDR1 SGHRS and CDR2 YFSETQ.

This clonotype was seen ten or more times. The antigen it binds to is not known. No base qualities exist here, and no much larger clone lies one base off it. The sample taken for sequencing was blood. The chain joins TRBV5-1 to TRBJ2-1, and TRBD2 aligns with 10 junction nucleotides. The receptor was derived from a woman aged 55 to 70 with Graves' ophthalmopathy. The CDR3 reads as follows: CASSFGGSGRNEQFF. The nucleotides read TGCGCCAGCAGTTTCGGGGGTAGCGGGAGGAATGAGCAGTTCTTC.